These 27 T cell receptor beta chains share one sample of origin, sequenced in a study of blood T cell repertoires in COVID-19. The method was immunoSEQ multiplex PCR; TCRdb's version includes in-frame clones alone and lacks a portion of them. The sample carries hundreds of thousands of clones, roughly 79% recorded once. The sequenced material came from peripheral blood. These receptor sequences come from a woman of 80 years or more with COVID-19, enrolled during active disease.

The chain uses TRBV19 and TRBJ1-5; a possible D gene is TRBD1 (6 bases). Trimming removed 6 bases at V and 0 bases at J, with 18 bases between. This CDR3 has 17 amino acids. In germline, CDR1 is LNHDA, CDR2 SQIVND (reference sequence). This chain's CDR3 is CASSIRQVGYSNQPQHF. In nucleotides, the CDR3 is TGTGCCAGTAGCATACGACAGGTTGGTTATAGCAATCAGCCCCAGCATTTT.

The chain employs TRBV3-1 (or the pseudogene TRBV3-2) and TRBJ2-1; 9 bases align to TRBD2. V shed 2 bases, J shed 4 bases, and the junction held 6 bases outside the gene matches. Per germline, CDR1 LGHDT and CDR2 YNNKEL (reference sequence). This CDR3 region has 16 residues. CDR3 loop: CASSQFSGGHYNEQFF. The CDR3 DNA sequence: TGTGCCAGCAGCCAATTTAGCGGGGGCCATTACAATGAGCAGTTCTTC.

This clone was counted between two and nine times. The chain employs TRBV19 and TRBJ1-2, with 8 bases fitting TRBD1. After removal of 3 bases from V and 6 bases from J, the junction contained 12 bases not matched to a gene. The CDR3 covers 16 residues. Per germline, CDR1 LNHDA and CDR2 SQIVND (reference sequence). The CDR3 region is CASSMGRGRGGDGYTF. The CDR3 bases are TGTGCCAGTAGTATGGGCAGGGGGCGCGGAGGAGATGGCTACACCTTC.

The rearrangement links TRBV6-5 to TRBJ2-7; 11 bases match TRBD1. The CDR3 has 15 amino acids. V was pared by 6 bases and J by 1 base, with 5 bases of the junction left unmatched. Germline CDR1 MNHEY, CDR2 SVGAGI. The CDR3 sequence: CASRRGTGGSYEQYF. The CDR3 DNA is TGTGCCAGCAGAAGGGGGACAGGGGGATCCTACGAGCAGTACTTC.

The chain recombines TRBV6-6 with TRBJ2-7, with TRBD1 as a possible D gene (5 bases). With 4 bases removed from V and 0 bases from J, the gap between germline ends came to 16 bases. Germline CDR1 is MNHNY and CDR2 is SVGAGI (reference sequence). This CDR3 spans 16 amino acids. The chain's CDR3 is CASSFLPQDYSYEQYF. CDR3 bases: TGTGCCAGCAGTTTCCTTCCACAGGATTACTCCTACGAGCAGTACTTC.

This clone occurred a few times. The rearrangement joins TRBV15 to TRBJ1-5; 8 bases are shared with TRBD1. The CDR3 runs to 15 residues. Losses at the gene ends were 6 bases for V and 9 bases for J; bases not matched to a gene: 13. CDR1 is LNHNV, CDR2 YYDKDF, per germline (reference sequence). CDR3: CATRRGQGRGRPQHF. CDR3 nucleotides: TGTGCCACCAGACGAGGACAGGGAAGGGGGAGGCCCCAGCATTTT.

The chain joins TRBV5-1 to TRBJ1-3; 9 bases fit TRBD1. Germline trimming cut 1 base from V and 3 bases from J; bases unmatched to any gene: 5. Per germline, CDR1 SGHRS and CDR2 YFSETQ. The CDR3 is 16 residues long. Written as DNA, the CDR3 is TGCGCCAGCAGCTTGAGGACAGGGGTGGGTGGAAACACCATATATTTT. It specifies CASSLRTGVGGNTIYF.

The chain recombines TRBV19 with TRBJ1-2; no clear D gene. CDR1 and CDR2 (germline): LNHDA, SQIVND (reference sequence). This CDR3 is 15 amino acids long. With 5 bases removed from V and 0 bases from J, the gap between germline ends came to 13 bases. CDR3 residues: CASSLRQLANYGYTF. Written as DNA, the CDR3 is TGTGCCAGTAGTCTCCGACAACTAGCTAACTATGGCTACACCTTC.

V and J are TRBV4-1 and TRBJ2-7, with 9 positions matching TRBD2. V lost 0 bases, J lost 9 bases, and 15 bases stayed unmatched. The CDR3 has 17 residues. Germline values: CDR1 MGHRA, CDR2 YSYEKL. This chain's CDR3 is CASSQDVSGRPLVGQYF. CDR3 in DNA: TGCGCCAGCAGCCAAGATGTGAGCGGGAGGCCCCTAGTGGGGCAGTACTTC.

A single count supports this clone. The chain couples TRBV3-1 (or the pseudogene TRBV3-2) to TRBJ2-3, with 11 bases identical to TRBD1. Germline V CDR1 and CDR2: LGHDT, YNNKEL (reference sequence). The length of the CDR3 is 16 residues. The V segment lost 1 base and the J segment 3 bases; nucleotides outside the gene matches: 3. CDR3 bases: TGTGCCAGCAGCCAAGCCGGACAGGGGGCTACAGATACGCAGTATTTT. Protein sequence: CASSQAGQGATDTQYF.

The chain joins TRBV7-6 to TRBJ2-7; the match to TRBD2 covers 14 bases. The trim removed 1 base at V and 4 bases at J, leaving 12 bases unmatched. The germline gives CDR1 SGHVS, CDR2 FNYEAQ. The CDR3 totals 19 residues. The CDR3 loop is CASSLGGTSGRIGRYEQYF. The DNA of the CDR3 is TGTGCCAGCAGCTTAGGAGGGACTAGCGGGAGAATTGGTCGGTACGAGCAGTACTTC. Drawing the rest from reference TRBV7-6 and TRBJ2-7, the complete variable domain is GAGVSQSPRYKVTKRGQDVALRCDPISGHVSLYWYRQALGQGPEFLTYFNYEAQQDKSGLPNDRFSAERPEGSISTLTIQRTEQRDSAMYRCASSLGGTSGRIGRYEQYFGPGTRLTVT.

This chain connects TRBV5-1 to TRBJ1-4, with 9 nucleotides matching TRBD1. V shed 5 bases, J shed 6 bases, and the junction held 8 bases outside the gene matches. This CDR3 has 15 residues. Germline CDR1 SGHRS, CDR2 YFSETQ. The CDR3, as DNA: TGCGCCAGCAGGAATACAGGGGGCGGCCATGAAAAACTGTTTTTT. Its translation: CASRNTGGGHEKLFF.

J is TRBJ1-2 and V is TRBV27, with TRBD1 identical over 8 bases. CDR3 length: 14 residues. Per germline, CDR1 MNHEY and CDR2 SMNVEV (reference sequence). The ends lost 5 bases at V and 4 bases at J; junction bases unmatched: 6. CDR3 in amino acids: CASSANDRGYGYTF. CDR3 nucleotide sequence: TGTGCCAGCAGTGCGAACGACAGGGGCTATGGCTACACCTTC.

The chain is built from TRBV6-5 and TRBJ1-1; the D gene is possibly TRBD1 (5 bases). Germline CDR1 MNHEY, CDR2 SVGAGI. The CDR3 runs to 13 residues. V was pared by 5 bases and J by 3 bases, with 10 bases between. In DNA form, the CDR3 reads TGTGCCAGCAGTCCAGGGTTGTACACTGAAGCTTTCTTT. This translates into CASSPGLYTEAFF.

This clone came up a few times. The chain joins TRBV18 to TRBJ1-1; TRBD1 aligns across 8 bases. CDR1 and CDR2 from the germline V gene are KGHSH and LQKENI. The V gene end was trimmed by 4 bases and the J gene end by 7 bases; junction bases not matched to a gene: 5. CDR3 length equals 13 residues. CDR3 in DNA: TGTGCCAGCTCACTTCGACAGGGGCTTGAAGCTTTCTTT. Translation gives CASSLRQGLEAFF. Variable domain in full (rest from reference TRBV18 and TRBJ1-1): NAGVMQNPRHLVRRRGQEARLRCSPMKGHSHVYWYRQLPEEGLKFMVYLQKENIIDESGMPKERFSAEFPKEGPSILRIQQVVRGDSAAYFCASSLRQGLEAFFGQGTRLTVV.

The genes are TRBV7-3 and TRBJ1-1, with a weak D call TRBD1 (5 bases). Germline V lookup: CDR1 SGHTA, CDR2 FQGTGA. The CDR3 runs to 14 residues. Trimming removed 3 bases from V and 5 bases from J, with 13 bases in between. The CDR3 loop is CASSFQGTGTEAFF. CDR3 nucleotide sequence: TGTGCCAGCAGCTTCCAGGGAACCGGAACTGAAGCTTTCTTT.

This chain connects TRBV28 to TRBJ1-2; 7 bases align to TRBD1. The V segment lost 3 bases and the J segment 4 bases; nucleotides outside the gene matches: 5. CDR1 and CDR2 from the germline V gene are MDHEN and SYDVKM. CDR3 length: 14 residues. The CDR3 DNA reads TGTGCCAGCAGTTTTGAGGGGGCCTCCTATGGCTACACCTTC. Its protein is CASSFEGASYGYTF.

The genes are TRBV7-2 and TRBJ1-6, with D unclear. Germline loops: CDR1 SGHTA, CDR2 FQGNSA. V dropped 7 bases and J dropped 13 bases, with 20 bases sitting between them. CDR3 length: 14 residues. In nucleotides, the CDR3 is TGTGCCAGCACCCCGGGGTCGAGCGCAAGGCCCCTCCACTTT. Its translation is CASTPGSSARPLHF.

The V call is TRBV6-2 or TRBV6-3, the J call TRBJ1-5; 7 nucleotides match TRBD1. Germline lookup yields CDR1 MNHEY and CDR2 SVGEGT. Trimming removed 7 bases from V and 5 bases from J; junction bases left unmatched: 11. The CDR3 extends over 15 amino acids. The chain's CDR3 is CASNPDRVIDQPQHF. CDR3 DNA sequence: TGTGCCAGCAACCCCGACAGGGTCATCGATCAGCCCCAGCATTTT.

CDR3 DNA: TGTGCCAGCAAAACAGGGTTGAGTAGTAGTGAAGCTTTCTTT. It yields the protein CASKTGLSSSEAFF. The rearrangement joins TRBV6-5 to TRBJ1-1; maybe TRBD1 (6 bases). Germline V gene data show CDR1 as MNHEY and CDR2 as SVGAGI. The CDR3 sequence is 14 residues long. Trimming took 7 bases from V and 7 from J, leaving 19 bases between them.

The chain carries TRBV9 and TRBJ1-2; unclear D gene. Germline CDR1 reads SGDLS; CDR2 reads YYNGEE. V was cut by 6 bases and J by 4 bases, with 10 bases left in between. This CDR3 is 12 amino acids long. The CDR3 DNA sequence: TGTGCCAGCAATTCGCCTAGCTATGGCTACACCTTC. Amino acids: CASNSPSYGYTF.

CDR3 in amino acids: CASSLRGGNTIYF. CDR3 coding DNA: TGTGCCAGCAGCTTAAGGGGTGGGAACACCATATATTTT. This rearrangement joins TRBV5-6 to TRBJ1-3, with a possible D match to TRBD1 (5 bases). V lost 2 bases to trimming and J lost 7 bases, with 10 bases between them. The length of the CDR3 is 13 residues. CDR1 is SGHDT and CDR2 is YYEEEE in the germline V gene.

The CDR3 sequence is CASSLRSAGPSSYEQYF. Written as DNA, the CDR3 is TGCGCCAGCAGTCTCCGGAGCGCGGGCCCGAGCTCCTACGAGCAGTACTTC. This chain uses TRBV4-1 with TRBJ2-7, with a possible D match to TRBD2 (5 bases). Germline loops: CDR1 MGHRA, CDR2 YSYEKL. V lost 6 bases and J 0 bases, leaving 21 bases between the germline ends. The CDR3 runs 17 residues.

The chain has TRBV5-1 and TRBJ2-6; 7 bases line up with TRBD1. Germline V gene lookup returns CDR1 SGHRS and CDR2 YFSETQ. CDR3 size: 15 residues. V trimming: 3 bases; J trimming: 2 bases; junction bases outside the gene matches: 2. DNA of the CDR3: TGCGCCAGCAGCTCGCAGGGGGCTGGGGCCAACGTCCTGACTTTC. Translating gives CASSSQGAGANVLTF.

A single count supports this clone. CDR3 DNA sequence: TGTGCCAGCAGCTTGGCCCTTTGGACAGGGGTCGGGAATGAGCAGTTCTTC. The encoded protein is CASSLALWTGVGNEQFF. This rearrangement joins TRBV5-8 to TRBJ2-1, with TRBD1 identical over 9 bases. The CDR3 contains 17 residues. The trim removed 0 bases at V and 7 bases at J, leaving 11 bases unmatched. The germline V gene has CDR1 SGHTS and CDR2 YDEGEE.

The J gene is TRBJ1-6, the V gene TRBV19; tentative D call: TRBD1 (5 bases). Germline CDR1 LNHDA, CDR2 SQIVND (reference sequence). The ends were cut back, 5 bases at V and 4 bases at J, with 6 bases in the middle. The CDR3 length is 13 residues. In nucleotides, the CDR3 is TGTGCCAGTAGTGGGGGGTATAATTCACCCCTCCACTTT. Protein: CASSGGYNSPLHF.

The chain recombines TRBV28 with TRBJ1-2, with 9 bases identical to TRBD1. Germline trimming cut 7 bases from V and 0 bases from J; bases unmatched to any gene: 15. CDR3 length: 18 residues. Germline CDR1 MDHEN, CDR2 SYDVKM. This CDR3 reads CASTQTLGTGNTNYGYTF. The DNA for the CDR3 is TGTGCCAGCACCCAGACCCTCGGGACAGGGAATACTAACTATGGCTACACCTTC.